The 14 T cell receptor beta chains listed next were all sequenced from one sample in a study of CD8 T cells in Susac syndrome. Random-hexamer reverse transcription was applied to roughly 0.5 to 1 ug RNA. TCRdb redid the calling of the immunoSEQ multiplex PCR reads with MiXCR, one entry per CDR3 protein. Among about 200,000 distinct CDR3 sequences listed, approximately 94% were seen once. Material for sequencing was CD4+ T cells from PBMCs. Receptors were obtained from a human donor with multiple sclerosis.

The chain has TRBV3-1 and TRBJ1-2, with TRBD1 identical over 7 bases. Losses at the gene ends were 4 bases for V and 5 bases for J; bases not matched to a gene: 13. CDR1 and CDR2 from the germline V gene are LGHDT and YNNKEL (reference sequence). The CDR3 contains 16 residues. Here the CDR3 reads CASSPTEGGGSYGYTF. The DNA of the CDR3 is TGTGCCAGCAGCCCTACAGAAGGAGGGGGCTCATATGGCTACACCTTC.

This chain joins TRBV10-3 and TRBJ2-7, with 8 nucleotides matching TRBD1. This CDR3 spans 12 amino acids. Germline V lookup: CDR1 ENHRY, CDR2 SYGVKD. Unmatched junction bases numbered 1, after V lost 4 bases and J lost 5 bases. The CDR3 loop reads CAISGQGNEQYF. Written as DNA, the CDR3 is TGTGCCATCAGTGGACAGGGGAACGAGCAGTACTTC.

V and J are TRBV3-1 and TRBJ1-2; the D gene is possibly TRBD1 (5 bases). CDR3 size: 12 residues. Germline V gene data show CDR1 as LGHDT and CDR2 as YNNKEL (reference sequence). The V and J ends lost 4 bases and 8 bases respectively, with 11 bases between them. CDR3 region: CASSRREGGYTF. The CDR3 region has the DNA TGTGCCAGCAGCCGCAGGGAAGGCGGCTACACCTTC.

In its sample, this clonotype was seen a few times. This rearrangement joins TRBV29-1 to TRBJ2-7, with D possibly called TRBD1 or TRBD2 (5 bases each). V was pared by 5 bases and J by 6 bases, with 11 bases between. Looked up from germline, CDR1 is SQVTM and CDR2 is ANQGSEA. CDR3 length: 11 amino acids. The CDR3 sequence is CSVSGTGEQYF. CDR3 DNA: TGCAGCGTTTCAGGGACCGGCGAGCAGTACTTC.

The genes are TRBV25-1 and TRBJ1-2; D gene ambiguous. Germline-derived CDR1 and CDR2 are MGHDK and SYGVNS. Trimming removed 3 bases at V and 4 bases at J, with 12 bases between. The CDR3 contains 14 residues. Here the CDR3 reads CASSERQVVYGYTF. The DNA for the CDR3 is TGTGCCAGCAGTGAGAGGCAGGTCGTCTATGGCTACACCTTC.

The chain links TRBV20-1 to TRBJ2-3; 12 nucleotides match TRBD2. The CDR3 runs 16 residues. The junction had 8 bases not matched to a gene; V was cut back by 5 bases and J by 2 bases. Germline CDR1 and CDR2: DFQATT and SNEGSKA (reference sequence). CDR3 protein: CSAEARLAGATDTQYF. The DNA for the CDR3 is TGCAGTGCTGAGGCTAGACTAGCGGGGGCCACAGATACGCAGTATTTT.

J is TRBJ2-3 and V is TRBV9; tentatively, D is TRBD1 (6 bases). The CDR3 consists of 14 residues. The germline CDR1 and CDR2 sequences are SGDLS and YYNGEE. The V gene lost 3 bases and the J gene lost 0 bases, with 8 bases spanning the gap. The CDR3 region is CASSGGGSTDTQYF. In DNA, the CDR3 is TGTGCCAGCAGCGGAGGGGGAAGCACAGATACGCAGTATTTT.

V is TRBV20-1 and J is TRBJ2-7, with 9 bases that match TRBD1. The CDR3 contains 14 residues. Trimming took 4 bases from V and 2 from J; bases not matched to a gene: 6. The V gene's germline CDR1 is DFQATT and CDR2 SNEGSKA (reference sequence). CDR3 residues: CSANPGQGTYEQYF. The CDR3 bases are TGCAGTGCTAATCCGGGACAGGGCACCTACGAGCAGTACTTC.

The chain employs TRBV20-1 and TRBJ1-6; D remains ambiguous. The ends were cut back, 3 bases at V and 9 bases at J, with 18 bases in the middle. The CDR3 runs to 15 residues. The germline gives CDR1 DFQATT, CDR2 SNEGSKA (reference sequence). This chain's CDR3 is CSASLTLGRTSPLHF. The CDR3 coding sequence is TGCAGTGCTAGCCTCACCTTGGGCAGGACTTCACCCCTCCACTTT.

This clonotype was detected once. The rearrangement uses TRBV20-1 and TRBJ2-7; D remains ambiguous. CDR1 is DFQATT, CDR2 SNEGSKA, per germline (reference sequence). Trimming shortened V by 6 bases and J by 3 bases, and 9 bases separated the two germline ends. The CDR3 runs 11 residues. The CDR3 sequence is CSAAGHYEQYF. CDR3 coding DNA: TGCAGTGCGGCCGGTCACTACGAGCAGTACTTC.

This clonotype has only one observation. The rearrangement joins TRBV13 to TRBJ2-1; no definite D call. This CDR3 contains 13 residues. V lost 1 base to trimming and J lost 3 bases, with 4 bases between them. Germline-derived CDR1 and CDR2 are PRHDT and FYEKMQ (reference sequence). CDR3 amino acids: CASSLVHYNEQFF. The CDR3 DNA is TGTGCCAGCAGCTTAGTACACTACAATGAGCAGTTCTTC.

The gene calls are TRBV3-1 and TRBJ2-5; 9 bases align to TRBD2. CDR1 LGHDT and CDR2 YNNKEL come from the germline V gene (reference sequence). With V trimmed by 4 bases and J by 4 bases, 10 bases remained unmatched. The CDR3 extends over 16 amino acids. CDR3 loop: CASSPQGLAPRETQYF. The CDR3 DNA sequence: TGTGCCAGCAGCCCCCAAGGACTAGCGCCGAGAGAGACCCAGTACTTC.

V is TRBV18 and J is TRBJ2-7; TRBD1 matches 9 bases. Trimming took 6 bases from V and 6 from J; bases not matched to a gene: 15. The CDR3 runs to 16 residues. CDR1 KGHSH and CDR2 LQKENI come from the germline V gene. CDR3 coding DNA: TGTGCCAGCTCCCCTACCTCGGGACAGGGCAAAGGCGAGCAGTACTTC. Protein sequence: CASSPTSGQGKGEQYF.

This chain uses TRBV5-6 with TRBJ2-5; a weak D match, TRBD1 (6 bases). V lost 1 base to trimming and J lost 7 bases, with 20 bases between them. The CDR3 extends over 16 amino acids. Germline V CDR1 and CDR2: SGHDT, YYEEEE. CDR3 in amino acids: CASSLFSSQGPGTQYF. In DNA form, the CDR3 reads TGTGCCAGCAGCTTGTTCTCCTCCCAGGGGCCGGGGACCCAGTACTTC.